Listed here is a single T cell receptor (beta chain). No antigen is known for it. This specimen belongs to a study of cytomegalovirus exposure and HLA in healthy donors. Study observations and caveats: Per a prior analysis, the majority of TCR beta V segments were productive roughly 90% or roughly 30% of the time. When presence/absence was analysed, sequencing depth was taken to be roughly uniform across donors.

Vbeta (60) and Jbeta (13) primers were used in the PCR. This table comes from immunoSEQ multiplex PCR, and its TCRdb copy is limited to in-frame clones, with some not included. The sample holds roughly 100,000 clones, 75% to 85% seen once. This CDR3 spans 17 amino acids. Germline V gives CDR1 SGHTA, CDR2 FQGNSA. Trimming took 1 base from V and 0 from J, leaving 10 bases between them. This TCR was sampled from a man aged 25 to 40 in good health and CMV-seronegative. The chain combines TRBV7-2 with TRBJ2-6; a possible D gene is TRBD2 (7 bases). Sequenced sample: PBMCs. The CDR3 reads CASSLGGGVSGANVLTF. Written as DNA, the CDR3 is TGTGCCAGCAGCTTAGGAGGGGGGGTCTCTGGGGCCAACGTCCTGACTTTC.